This TCR beta chain stems from a study of OX40 agonist ivuxolimab in advanced cancers. Study results and caveats: Researchers report that CD8+ T cells had, on average, more expanded clones than CD4+. Clonal expansion from baseline to week 6 occurred in both CD4+ and CD8+ T cells.

Germline CDR1 reads LGHNA; CDR2 reads YSLEER. The V segment lost 4 bases and the J segment 5 bases; nucleotides outside the gene matches: 14. The CDR3 runs 17 residues. This clone was seen only once. Its target is not known. Sequencing was performed with immunoSEQ multiplex PCR; in TCRdb, only in-frame clones are kept and a portion is missing. The sample has about 28,000 clones, around four fifths seen once. This rearrangement joins TRBV4-3 to TRBJ2-1; 7 bases map to TRBD2. The TCR was taken from an adult with an advanced solid tumor such as melanoma, head and neck, liver or kidney cancer. The input for sequencing was CD4+ or CD8+ T cells sorted from blood, taken in a trial of the OX40 agonist ivuxolimab. The CDR3 sequence is CASSRRRAWGGDNEQFF. CDR3 nucleotide sequence: TGCGCCAGCAGCCGCCGAAGGGCCTGGGGGGGGGACAATGAGCAGTTCTTC.